These 30 T cell receptor beta chains originate from one sample sequenced in a study of blood T cell repertoires in COVID-19. TCRdb's table, derived via immunoSEQ multiplex PCR, lists solely in-frame clones and lacks some. The sample carries about 240,000 clones, around 81% recorded once. Sequencing input: peripheral blood. These receptors originate from an elderly woman with COVID-19, enrolled during active disease.

V usage is TRBV5-1 and J usage is TRBJ2-1, with D perhaps TRBD1 (5 bases). The CDR3 runs to 16 residues. CDR1 SGHRS and CDR2 YFSETQ come from the germline V gene. V gave up 4 bases and J gave up 6 bases, with 20 bases separating them. CDR3 bases: TGCGCCAGCAGCGCTCTACAGGTTTTTCAACGCAATGAGCAGTTCTTC. Translating gives CASSALQVFQRNEQFF.

This clone has only a few counts. The V gene is TRBV5-1, the J gene TRBJ2-7, with D perhaps matching TRBD1 (6 bases). V was cut by 2 bases and J by 0 bases, with 6 bases left in between. CDR1 and CDR2 from the germline V gene are SGHRS and YFSETQ. This CDR3 contains 13 residues. Here the CDR3 reads CASSLQGSYEQYF. The CDR3, as DNA: TGCGCCAGCAGCTTACAGGGCTCCTACGAGCAGTACTTC.

This chain connects TRBV12-3 or TRBV12-4 to TRBJ1-1, with D unclear. This CDR3 is built from 13 residues. Trimming pared 2 bases from V and 8 bases from J, leaving 12 bases between. CDR3 DNA: TGTGCCAGCAGTTTATTACCCAGTATAGAAGCTTTCTTT. Its protein is CASSLLPSIEAFF.

This clone was seen a few times. The rearrangement joins TRBV4-1 to TRBJ1-1; 8 bases map to TRBD1. Germline trimming cut 1 base from V and 5 bases from J; bases unmatched to any gene: 15. The CDR3 length is 18 residues. CDR1 MGHRA and CDR2 YSYEKL come from the germline V gene. The CDR3 DNA sequence: TGCGCCAGCAGCCAAGCCGGACAGGGACAGTTATCCGGGACTGAAGCTTTCTTT. Translated, it gives CASSQAGQGQLSGTEAFF.

The chain carries TRBV4-3 and TRBJ2-7; TRBD2 agrees at 10 bases. Germline CDR1 and CDR2: LGHNA and YSLEER. The CDR3 is made up of 15 amino acids. The ends lost 1 base at V and 5 bases at J; junction bases unmatched: 5. The CDR3 DNA is TGCGCCAGCAGCCAAGCAGCGGGAGGGCCCCACGAGCAGTACTTC. Amino acids: CASSQAAGGPHEQYF.

The J gene is TRBJ1-5, the V gene TRBV3-1 (or the pseudogene TRBV3-2), with TRBD1 matching 9 bases. CDR3 length equals 14 residues. Trimming removed 7 bases from V and 5 bases from J; junction bases left unmatched: 6. Germline V lookup: CDR1 LGHDT, CDR2 YNNKEL (reference sequence). As DNA, the CDR3 is TGTGCCAGCAAGGGACAGGGTATCCATCAGCCCCAGCATTTT. It encodes CASKGQGIHQPQHF.

The chain carries TRBV7-9 and TRBJ2-5, with 8 bases aligning to TRBD2. Germline lookup yields CDR1 SEHNR and CDR2 FQNEAQ (reference sequence). With V trimmed by 5 bases and J by 1 base, 9 bases remained unmatched. The CDR3 contains 16 residues. The CDR3 DNA follows: TGTGCCAGCAGCCCAGGAGCGGGAGCCATCCAAGAGACCCAGTACTTC. Protein sequence: CASSPGAGAIQETQYF.

The chain combines TRBV7-9 with TRBJ2-7; D is undetermined. The CDR3 length is 14 residues. V lost 8 bases to trimming and J lost 2 bases, with 16 bases between them. The V gene's germline CDR1 is SEHNR and CDR2 FQNEAQ (reference sequence). The CDR3: CASVRVGEAYEQYF. DNA for the CDR3: TGTGCCAGCGTACGGGTGGGTGAAGCCTACGAGCAGTACTTC. Complete variable domain (other parts from reference TRBV7-9 and TRBJ2-7): DTGVSQNPRHKITKRGQNVTFRCDPISEHNRLYWYRQTLGQGPEFLTYFQNEAQLEKSRLLSDRFSAERPKGSFSTLEIQRTEQGDSAMYLCASVRVGEAYEQYFGPGTRLTVT.

The chain links TRBV7-3 to TRBJ1-3; 7 nucleotides line up with TRBD1. CDR1 is SGHTA and CDR2 is FQGTGA in the germline V gene. This CDR3 region has 14 residues. The V gene end was trimmed by 5 bases and the J gene end by 2 bases; junction bases not matched to a gene: 3. The CDR3 reads CASSRGGAGNTIYF. CDR3 sequence (DNA): TGTGCCAGCAGCCGAGGGGGCGCTGGAAACACCATATATTTT.

The V gene is TRBV2, the J gene TRBJ1-6; 7 nucleotides agree with TRBD1. The CDR3 consists of 13 residues. Trimming cost V 5 bases and J 9 bases; bases outside gene matches: 4. Germline-derived CDR1 and CDR2 are SNHLY and FYNNEI. As DNA, the CDR3 is TGTGCCAGCAGTCGGACAGGTAGTTCACCCCTCCACTTT. Protein: CASSRTGSSPLHF.

This chain joins TRBV18 and TRBJ2-1; possible D gene TRBD2, 6 bases. The germline CDR1 and CDR2 sequences are KGHSH and LQKENI. This CDR3 comprises 16 residues. V lost 0 bases and J lost 3, with 12 bases in between. The CDR3 loop is CASSPPMAGIYNEQFF. The CDR3 DNA reads TGTGCCAGCTCACCACCGATGGCGGGGATCTACAATGAGCAGTTCTTC.

This sequence joins TRBV6-2 or TRBV6-3 and TRBJ2-7; 9 bases are shared with TRBD1. From germline, CDR1 is MNHEY and CDR2 SVGEGT. V was pared by 1 base and J by 2 bases, with 3 bases of the junction left unmatched. This CDR3 region has 15 residues. The CDR3 sequence: CASSYYTGGPYEQYF. CDR3 DNA sequence: TGTGCCAGCAGTTACTATACAGGGGGCCCCTACGAGCAGTACTTC.

The rearrangement joins TRBV11-3 to TRBJ2-1, with 8 nucleotides matching TRBD1. From germline, CDR1 is SGHNT and CDR2 YENEEA. This CDR3 region has 14 residues. With V trimmed by 6 bases and J by 10 bases, 11 bases remained unmatched. The CDR3 here is CASRRGQGDSEQFF. The CDR3 coding sequence is TGTGCCAGCAGACGAGGACAGGGAGACTCGGAGCAGTTCTTC.

The chain uses TRBV7-6 and TRBJ2-1; 12 bases are shared with TRBD2. This CDR3 is built from 15 residues. Looked up from germline, CDR1 is SGHVS and CDR2 is FNYEAQ. Trimming cost V 1 base and J 15 bases; bases outside gene matches: 10. CDR3 region: CASSLEASSGGAVFF. In DNA, the CDR3 is TGTGCCAGCAGCTTAGAGGCTTCTAGCGGGGGGGCCGTGTTCTTC.

The V and J genes are TRBV18 and TRBJ1-4, with a weak D call TRBD1 (6 bases). V lost 4 bases to trimming and J lost 0 bases, with 6 bases between them. Germline V lookup: CDR1 KGHSH, CDR2 LQKENI. This CDR3 contains 14 residues. The CDR3 region is CASSRTATNEKLFF. CDR3 in DNA: TGTGCCAGCTCACGGACAGCAACTAATGAAAAACTGTTTTTT.

The rearrangement joins TRBV7-2 to TRBJ1-1, with D possibly matching TRBD1 (5 bases). Germline V lookup: CDR1 SGHTA, CDR2 FQGNSA. The length of the CDR3 is 16 residues. V lost 1 base to trimming and J lost 1 base, with 13 bases between them. In DNA form, the CDR3 reads TGTGCCAGCAGCTTAGGGGTCGGAAGGGGGAACACTGAAGCTTTCTTT. This sequence encodes CASSLGVGRGNTEAFF.

CDR3 DNA: TGTGCCAGCTCACCGATACAGGTCTCTGGAAACACCATATATTTT. This translates into CASSPIQVSGNTIYF. V gene TRBV18 combines with J gene TRBJ1-3; D is perhaps TRBD1 (5 bases). The CDR3 contains 15 residues. Germline-derived CDR1 and CDR2 are KGHSH and LQKENI. The germline V and J ends were trimmed by 3 bases and 0 bases, with 9 bases remaining between them.

The chain joins TRBV9 to TRBJ1-2, with D unclear. Germline V CDR1 and CDR2: SGDLS, YYNGEE. Trimming pared 4 bases from V and 8 bases from J, leaving 9 bases between. The CDR3 is 11 residues long. The CDR3 coding sequence is TGTGCCAGCAGCAGGAGGGAGGGCTACACCTTC. Residues: CASSRREGYTF.

The chain has TRBV29-1 and TRBJ1-3; no clear D. The CDR3 is 13 amino acids. V dropped 1 base and J dropped 1 base, with 5 bases sitting between them. Per the germline V gene, CDR1 is SQVTM and CDR2 is ANQGSEA. The CDR3 DNA is TGCAGCGTTGAAGGTCAATCTGGAAACACCATATATTTT. It codes for CSVEGQSGNTIYF.

This rearrangement joins TRBV29-1 to TRBJ1-2; possible D gene TRBD1, 6 bases. Trimming removed 7 bases from V and 6 bases from J, with 21 bases in between. Germline CDR1 is SQVTM and CDR2 is ANQGSEA. The CDR3 has 14 amino acids. The CDR3 protein is CSAGGGSGKDGYTF. CDR3 DNA sequence: TGCAGCGCTGGGGGGGGCAGTGGGAAAGATGGCTACACCTTC. The full variable domain, with the rest looked up from reference TRBV29-1 and TRBJ1-2, is SAVISQKPSRDICQRGTSLTIQCQVDSQVTMMFWYRQQPGQSLTLIATANQGSEATYESGFVIDKFPISRPNLTFSTLTVSNMSPEDSSIYLCSAGGGSGKDGYTFGSGTRLTVV.

The sample holds one count of this clone. The J gene is TRBJ2-3, the V gene TRBV7-9, with no clear D. CDR3 length equals 15 residues. Trimming cost V 1 base and J 0 bases, with 8 bases left between them. The germline V gene encodes CDR1 SEHNR and CDR2 FQNEAQ (reference sequence). CDR3 region: CASSLGASSTDTQYF. The CDR3 coding sequence is TGTGCCAGCAGCTTAGGCGCCTCTAGCACAGATACGCAGTATTTT.

CDR3 sequence: CASSPSDRGIDYGYTF. The CDR3 bases are TGTGCCAGCTCACCATCGGACAGGGGGATTGACTATGGCTACACCTTC. The chain carries TRBV18 and TRBJ1-2, with 10 bases fitting TRBD1. This CDR3 is 16 amino acids long. Germline CDR1 reads KGHSH; CDR2 reads LQKENI. V was pared by 2 bases and J by 3 bases, with 6 bases of the junction left unmatched. Using reference TRBV18 and TRBJ1-2 for the parts outside the CDR3, the full variable domain is NAGVMQNPRHLVRRRGQEARLRCSPMKGHSHVYWYRQLPEEGLKFMVYLQKENIIDESGMPKERFSAEFPKEGPSILRIQQVVRGDSAAYFCASSPSDRGIDYGYTFGSGTRLTVV.

The chain couples TRBV18 to TRBJ1-2; D call uncertain. V was pared by 3 bases and J by 3 bases, with 11 bases between. The CDR3 is made up of 14 amino acids. From germline, CDR1 is KGHSH and CDR2 LQKENI. The CDR3 DNA sequence: TGTGCCAGCTCACCGGGGAGTCGCGACTATGGCTACACCTTC. It yields the protein CASSPGSRDYGYTF.

The chain joins TRBV30 to TRBJ1-2; possible D gene TRBD1, 6 bases. This CDR3 spans 13 amino acids. V lost 2 bases to trimming and J lost 6 bases, with 13 bases between them. Germline V gene data show CDR1 as GTSNPN and CDR2 as SVGIG (reference sequence). The CDR3 DNA reads as TGTGCCTGGAGTTCGGGCAGGGGTAATGGCTACACCTTC. Translation gives CAWSSGRGNGYTF.

The DNA for the CDR3 is TGCGCCAGCAGCCTACAGGGGAACACTGAAGCTTTCTTT. Translated, it gives CASSLQGNTEAFF. J is TRBJ1-1 and V is TRBV10-2; possible D gene TRBD1, 6 bases. The length of the CDR3 is 13 residues. Trimming pared 6 bases from V and 1 base from J, leaving 9 bases between. Germline V gene sequence: CDR1 WSHSY, CDR2 SAAADI.

This rearrangement joins TRBV5-4 to TRBJ2-3; perhaps TRBD1 as D (5 bases). Looked up from germline, CDR1 is SGHNT and CDR2 is YYREEE (reference sequence). This CDR3 comprises 15 residues. V shed 3 bases and J shed 0 bases, with 11 bases lying between them. CDR3 region: CASSSKAGSTDTQYF. DNA of the CDR3: TGTGCCAGCAGCTCTAAGGCAGGGAGCACAGATACGCAGTATTTT.

This clone was seen just once. J is TRBJ2-3 and V is TRBV5-8; TRBD2 matches 8 bases. This CDR3 has 15 residues. V gave up 5 bases and J gave up 3 bases; unmatched junction bases: 8. Germline lookup yields CDR1 SGHTS and CDR2 YDEGEE. CDR3 nucleotides: TGTGCCAGCAGGCCCCGGGGACTAGGGACAGATACGCAGTATTTT. Protein: CASRPRGLGTDTQYF.

This clone was seen just once. V and J are TRBV19 and TRBJ2-2, with 14 bases that match TRBD2. The V and J ends lost 5 bases and 5 bases, in that order; junction bases with no gene match: 10. Germline loops: CDR1 LNHDA, CDR2 SQIVND (reference sequence). The length of the CDR3 is 18 residues. The CDR3 spells CASSELGLAGVYTGELFF. Written as DNA, the CDR3 is TGTGCCAGTAGTGAATTGGGACTAGCGGGAGTATATACCGGGGAGCTGTTTTTT. The whole variable domain, remainder taken from reference TRBV19 and TRBJ2-2, is DGGITQSPKYLFRKEGQNVTLSCEQNLNHDAMYWYRQDPGQGLRLIYYSQIVNDFQKGDIAEGYSVSREKKESFPLTVTSAQKNPTAFYLCASSELGLAGVYTGELFFGEGSRLTVL.

The chain joins TRBV5-4 to TRBJ2-1; 9 bases align to TRBD2. Germline V CDR1 and CDR2: SGHNT, YYREEE (reference sequence). With 5 bases clipped from V and 7 bases from J, the junction kept 4 bases outside the gene matches. The CDR3 length is 13 residues. CDR3 sequence: CASRLTSGNEQFF. The CDR3 coding sequence is TGTGCCAGCAGACTAACTAGCGGGAATGAGCAGTTCTTC.

This sequence joins TRBV5-8 and TRBJ2-3; the match to TRBD2 covers 9 bases. Germline V gene lookup returns CDR1 SGHTS and CDR2 YDEGEE. The CDR3 has 14 residues. The trim removed 2 bases at V and 4 bases at J, leaving 2 bases unmatched. This chain's CDR3 is CASSLAGGPDTQYF. CDR3 in DNA: TGTGCCAGCAGCTTAGCGGGGGGACCAGATACGCAGTATTTT.